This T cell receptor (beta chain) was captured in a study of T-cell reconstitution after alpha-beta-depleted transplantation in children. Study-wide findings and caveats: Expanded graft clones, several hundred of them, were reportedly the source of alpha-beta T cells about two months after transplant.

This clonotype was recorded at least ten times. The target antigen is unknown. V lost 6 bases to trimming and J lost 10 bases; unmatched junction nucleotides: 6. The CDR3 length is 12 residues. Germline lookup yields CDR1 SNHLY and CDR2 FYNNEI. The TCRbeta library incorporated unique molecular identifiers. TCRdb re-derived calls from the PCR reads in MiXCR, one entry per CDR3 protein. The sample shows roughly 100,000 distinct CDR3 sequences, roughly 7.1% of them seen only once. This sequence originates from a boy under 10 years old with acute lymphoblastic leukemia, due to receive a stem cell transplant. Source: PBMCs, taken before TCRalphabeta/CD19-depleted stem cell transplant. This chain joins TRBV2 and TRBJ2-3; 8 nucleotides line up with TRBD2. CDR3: CASSEGAGAQYF. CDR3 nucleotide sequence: TGTGCCAGCAGCGAGGGAGCGGGGGCGCAGTATTTT. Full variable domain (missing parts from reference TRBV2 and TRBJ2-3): EPEVTQTPSHQVTQMGQEVILRCVPISNHLYFYWYRQILGQKVEFLVSFYNNEISEKSEIFDDQFSVERPDGSNFTLKIRSTKLEDSAMYFCASSEGAGAQYFGPGTRLTVL.